This TCR beta chain was captured in a study of blood T cells in healthy people across ages. The study's findings and limits: It was held that the diversity estimates obtained from one million T cells were underestimates.

Primers used in a second PCR of about 6 to 11 cycles were a sample-barcoded 5' primer and a J-beta primer mix. TCRdb recomputed calls from the 5' RACE reads with MiXCR, one row per CDR3 protein. The table includes about 1.7 million distinct CDR3 sequences, 25% to 30% detected once. This CDR3 contains 13 residues. V lost 4 bases and J 4 bases, leaving 10 bases between the germline ends. Germline V gene sequence: CDR1 LGHNT, CDR2 FRNRAP. Comment on this clonotype: As yet, its antigen is unknown.

V is TRBV12-5 and J is TRBJ2-5; tentatively, D is TRBD1 (6 bases). Source material: blood. The receptor was derived from a woman in her 30s in good health. The CDR3 sequence: CASGWAQGETQYF. The CDR3 nucleotides read TGTGCTAGTGGTTGGGCACAGGGAGAGACCCAGTACTTC.